This T cell receptor (beta chain) was documented in a study of blood T cell repertoires in COVID-19. Between the trimmed V and J ends, which lost 5 bases and 7 bases, there was a span of 15 bases. The V gene's germline CDR1 is GTSNPN and CDR2 SVGIG (reference sequence). The CDR3 contains 12 residues. In the authors' methods: Counts of nucleated cells, estimated from reference gene primer amplification, were obtained. The repertoire was sequenced with immunoSEQ multiplex PCR; TCRdb's copy has only in-frame clones and lacks some. V and J calls and clone size are those listed in that table; D and trimming were worked out from the DNA. This repertoire shows over 80,000 clones, roughly nine tenths found once; its top ten account for 8% to 10%.

The rearrangement links TRBV30 to TRBJ2-7, with D perhaps TRBD1 (7 bases). Source material: peripheral blood. This TCR was sampled from a man aged 45-60 years with acute or convalescent COVID-19. The CDR3 region is CAWGGGGWEQYF. CDR3 in DNA: TGTGCCTGGGGAGGGGGCGGTTGGGAGCAGTACTTC.